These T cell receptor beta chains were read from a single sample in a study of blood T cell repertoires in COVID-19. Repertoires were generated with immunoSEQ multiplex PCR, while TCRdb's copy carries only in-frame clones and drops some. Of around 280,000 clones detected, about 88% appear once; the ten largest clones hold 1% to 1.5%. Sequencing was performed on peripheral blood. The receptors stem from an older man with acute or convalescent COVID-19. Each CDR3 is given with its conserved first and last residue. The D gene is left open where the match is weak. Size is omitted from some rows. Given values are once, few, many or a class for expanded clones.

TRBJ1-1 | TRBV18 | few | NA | CASSQDRLNTEAFF | TGTGCCAGCTCCCAAGACAGGTTGAACACTGAAGCTTTCTTT
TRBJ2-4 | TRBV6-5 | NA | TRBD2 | CASRLGGSAGNIQYF | TGTGCCAGCCGCTTGGGGGGGTCAGCGGGAAACATTCAGTACTTC
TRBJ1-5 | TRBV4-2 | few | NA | CASSLAGGNQPQHF | TGTGCCAGCAGCCTGGCCGGGGGCAATCAGCCCCAGCATTTT
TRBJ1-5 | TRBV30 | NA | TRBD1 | CAWSVKTGLTQHF | TGTGCCTGGAGTGTAAAGACAGGGCTGACCCAGCATTTT
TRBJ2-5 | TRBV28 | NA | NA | CASSFTSGEETQYF | TGTGCCAGCAGTTTTACGTCAGGGGAAGAGACCCAGTACTTC
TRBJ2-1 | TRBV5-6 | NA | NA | CASSFTGNKFF | TGTGCCAGCAGCTTTACAGGGAACAAGTTCTTC
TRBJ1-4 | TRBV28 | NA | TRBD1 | CASRTQGSEKLFF | TGTGCCAGCAGAACACAGGGGAGTGAAAAACTGTTTTTT
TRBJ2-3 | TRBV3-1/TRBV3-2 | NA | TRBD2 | CASSQDGSGSADTQYF | TGTGCCAGCAGCCAAGATGGCAGCGGGAGTGCAGATACGCAGTATTTT
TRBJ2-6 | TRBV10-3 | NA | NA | CAISDTQGRGANVLTF | TGTGCCATCAGTGACACGCAAGGGAGAGGGGCCAACGTCCTGACTTTC
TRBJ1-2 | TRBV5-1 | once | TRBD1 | CASSFRQGVDGYTF | TGCGCCAGCAGCTTCCGACAGGGGGTCGATGGCTACACCTTC
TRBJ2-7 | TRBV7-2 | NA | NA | CASSFQGRTVEQYF | TGTGCCAGCAGCTTCCAGGGAAGAACGGTCGAGCAGTACTTC
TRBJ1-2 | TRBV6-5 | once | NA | CASTMGDNYGYTF | TGTGCCAGCACCATGGGAGACAACTATGGCTACACCTTC
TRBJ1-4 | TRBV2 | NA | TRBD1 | CASSSQDRGLKLFF | TGTGCCAGCAGCTCCCAGGACAGGGGGCTGAAACTGTTTTTT
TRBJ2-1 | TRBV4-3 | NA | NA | CASSPRIVTIGIGNEQFF | TGCGCCAGCAGCCCCAGGATAGTGACTATCGGGATTGGCAATGAGCAGTTCTTC
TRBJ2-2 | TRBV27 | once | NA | CARVLTGSTGTGELFF | TGTGCCCGTGTTTTGACCGGGTCTACGGGCACCGGGGAGCTGTTTTTT
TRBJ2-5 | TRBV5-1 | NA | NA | CASSLRETQYF | TGCGCCAGCAGCTTGCGAGAGACCCAGTACTTC
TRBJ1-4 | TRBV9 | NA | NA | CASSPVGSNEKLFF | TGTGCCAGCAGCCCCGTCGGTTCTAATGAAAAACTGTTTTTT
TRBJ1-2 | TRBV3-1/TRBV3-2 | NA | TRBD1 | CASSPGQGAYGYTF | TGTGCCAGCAGCCCCGGACAGGGGGCGTATGGCTACACCTTC
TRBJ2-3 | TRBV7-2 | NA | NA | CASSLNQATGDTQYF | TGTGCCAGCAGCCTCAATCAGGCTACCGGAGATACGCAGTATTTT
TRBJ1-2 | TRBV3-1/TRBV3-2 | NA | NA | CASSPDRNYGYTF | TGTGCCAGCAGTCCTGACAGAAACTATGGCTACACCTTC
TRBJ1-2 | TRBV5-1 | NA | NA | CASSLEFGSYTF | TGCGCCAGCAGCTTGGAATTCGGGTCGTACACCTTC
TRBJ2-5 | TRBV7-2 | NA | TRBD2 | CASSPLGLAQETQYF | TGTGCCAGCAGCCCTCTAGGACTAGCCCAAGAGACCCAGTACTTC
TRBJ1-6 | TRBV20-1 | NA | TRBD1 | CSARDNRGSYNSPLHF | TGCAGTGCTCGTGATAACAGGGGCTCCTATAATTCACCCCTCCACTTT
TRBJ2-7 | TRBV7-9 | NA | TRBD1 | CASSPTRGRAESYEQYF | TGTGCCAGCAGCCCAACCAGGGGGCGGGCGGAGTCCTACGAGCAGTACTTC
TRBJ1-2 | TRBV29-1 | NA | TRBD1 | CSVEGGTAYGYTF | TGCAGCGTTGAAGGCGGGACAGCCTATGGCTACACCTTC
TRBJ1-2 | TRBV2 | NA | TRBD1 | CASSPGQGDYGYTF | TGTGCCAGCAGCCCGGGACAGGGCGACTATGGCTACACCTTC
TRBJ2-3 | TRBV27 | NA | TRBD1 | CASSFSDRGPDTQYF | TGTGCCAGCAGTTTTTCGGACAGGGGACCAGATACGCAGTATTTT
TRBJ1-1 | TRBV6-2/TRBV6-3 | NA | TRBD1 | CASSSRQGGNTEAFF | TGTGCCAGCAGTTCCCGACAGGGGGGGAACACTGAAGCTTTCTTT
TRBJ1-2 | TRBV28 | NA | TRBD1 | CATTGGFNYGYTF | TGTGCCACAACAGGGGGTTTTAACTATGGCTACACCTTC
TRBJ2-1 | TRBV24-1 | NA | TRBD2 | CATSDWLAGGNEQFF | TGTGCCACCAGTGATTGGCTAGCGGGGGGCAATGAGCAGTTCTTC